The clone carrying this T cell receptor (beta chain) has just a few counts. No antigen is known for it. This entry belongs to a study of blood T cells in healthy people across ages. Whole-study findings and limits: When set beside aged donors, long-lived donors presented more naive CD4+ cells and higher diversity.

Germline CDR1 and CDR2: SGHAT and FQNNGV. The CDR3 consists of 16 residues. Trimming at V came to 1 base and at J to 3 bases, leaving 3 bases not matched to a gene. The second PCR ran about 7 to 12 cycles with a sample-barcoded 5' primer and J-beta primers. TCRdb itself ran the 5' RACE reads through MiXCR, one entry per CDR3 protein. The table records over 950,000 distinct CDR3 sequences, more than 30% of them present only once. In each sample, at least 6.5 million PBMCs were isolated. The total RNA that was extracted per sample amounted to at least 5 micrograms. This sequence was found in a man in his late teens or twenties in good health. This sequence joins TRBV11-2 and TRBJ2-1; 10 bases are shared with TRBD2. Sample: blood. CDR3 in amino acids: CASSLVSGGVYNEQFF. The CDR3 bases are TGTGCCAGCAGCTTAGTGAGCGGGGGGGTCTACAATGAGCAGTTCTTC. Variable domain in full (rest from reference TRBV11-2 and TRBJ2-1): EAGVAQSPRYKIIEKRQSVAFWCNPISGHATLYWYQQILGQGPKLLIQFQNNGVVDDSQLPKDRFSAERLKGVDSTLKIQPAKLEDSAVYLCASSLVSGGVYNEQFFGPGTRLTVL.